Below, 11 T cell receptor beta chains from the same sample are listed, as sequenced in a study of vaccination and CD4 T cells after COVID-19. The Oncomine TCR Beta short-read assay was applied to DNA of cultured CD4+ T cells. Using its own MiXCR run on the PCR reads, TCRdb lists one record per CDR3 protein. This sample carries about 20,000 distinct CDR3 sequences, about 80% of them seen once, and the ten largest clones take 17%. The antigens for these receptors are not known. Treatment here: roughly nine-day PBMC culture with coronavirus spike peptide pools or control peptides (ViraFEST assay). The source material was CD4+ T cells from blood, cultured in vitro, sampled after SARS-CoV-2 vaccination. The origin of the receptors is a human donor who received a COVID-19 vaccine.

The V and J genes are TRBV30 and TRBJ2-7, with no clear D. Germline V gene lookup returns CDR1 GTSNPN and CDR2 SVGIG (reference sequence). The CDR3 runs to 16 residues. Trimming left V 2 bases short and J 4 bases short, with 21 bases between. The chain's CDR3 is CAWSKTFRLIRYEQYF. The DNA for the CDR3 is TGTGCCTGGAGTAAAACCTTCAGGTTAATTAGGTACGAGCAGTACTTC.

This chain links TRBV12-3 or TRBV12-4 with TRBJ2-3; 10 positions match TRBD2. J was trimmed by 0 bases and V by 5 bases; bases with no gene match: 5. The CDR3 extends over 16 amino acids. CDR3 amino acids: CASSTRSGGSTDTQYF. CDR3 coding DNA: TGTGCCAGCAGTACCCGTAGCGGGGGGAGCACAGATACGCAGTATTTT.

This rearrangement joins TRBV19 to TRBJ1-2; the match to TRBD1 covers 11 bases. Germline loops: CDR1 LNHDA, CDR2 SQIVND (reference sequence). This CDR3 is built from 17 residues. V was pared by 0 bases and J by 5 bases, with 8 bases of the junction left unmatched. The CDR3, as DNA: TGTGCCAGTAGTATAGACCGGACAGGGGGCTCTATATATGGCTACACCTTC. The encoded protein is CASSIDRTGGSIYGYTF. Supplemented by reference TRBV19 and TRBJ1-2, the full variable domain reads DGGITQSPKYLFRKEGQNVTLSCEQNLNHDAMYWYRQDPGQGLRLIYYSQIVNDFQKGDIAEGYSVSREKKESFPLTVTSAQKNPTAFYLCASSIDRTGGSIYGYTFGSGTRLTVV.

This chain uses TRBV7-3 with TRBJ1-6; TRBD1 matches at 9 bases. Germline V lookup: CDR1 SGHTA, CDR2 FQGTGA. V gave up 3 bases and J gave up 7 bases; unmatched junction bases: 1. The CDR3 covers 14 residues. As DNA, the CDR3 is TGTGCCAGCAGCTTCGGGACAGGGAATTCACCCCTCCACTTT. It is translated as CASSFGTGNSPLHF.

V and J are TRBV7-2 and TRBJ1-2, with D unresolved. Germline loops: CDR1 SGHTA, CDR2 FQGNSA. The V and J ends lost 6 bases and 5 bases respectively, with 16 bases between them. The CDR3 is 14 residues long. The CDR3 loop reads CASRLAPGTYGYTF. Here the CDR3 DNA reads TGTGCCAGCAGGCTGGCCCCGGGAACGTATGGCTACACCTTC.

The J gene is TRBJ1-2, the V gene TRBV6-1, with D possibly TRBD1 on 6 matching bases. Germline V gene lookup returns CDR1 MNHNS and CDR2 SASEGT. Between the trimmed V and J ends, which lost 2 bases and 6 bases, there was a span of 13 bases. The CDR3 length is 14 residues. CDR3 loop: CASSETTGLDGYTF. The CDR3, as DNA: TGTGCCAGCAGTGAAACCACAGGGTTAGATGGCTACACCTTC.

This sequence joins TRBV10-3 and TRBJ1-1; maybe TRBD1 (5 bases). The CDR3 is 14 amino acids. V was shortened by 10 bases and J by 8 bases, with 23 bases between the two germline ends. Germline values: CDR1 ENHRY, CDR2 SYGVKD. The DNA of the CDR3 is TGTGCCACTCAACCTGGGACGGCAACTTCGGAAGCTTTCTTT. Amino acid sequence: CATQPGTATSEAFF.

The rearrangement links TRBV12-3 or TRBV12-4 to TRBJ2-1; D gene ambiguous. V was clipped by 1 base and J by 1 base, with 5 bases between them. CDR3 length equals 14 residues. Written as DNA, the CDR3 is TGTGCCAGCAGTTTAGGTTATTCCTACAATGAGCAGTTCTTC. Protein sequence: CASSLGYSYNEQFF.

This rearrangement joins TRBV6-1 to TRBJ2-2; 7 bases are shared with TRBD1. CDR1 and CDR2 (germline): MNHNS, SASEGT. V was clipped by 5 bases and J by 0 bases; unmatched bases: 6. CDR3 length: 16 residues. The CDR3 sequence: CASSTGTASNTGELFF. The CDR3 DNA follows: TGTGCCAGCAGTACCGGGACAGCGTCGAACACCGGGGAGCTGTTTTTT.

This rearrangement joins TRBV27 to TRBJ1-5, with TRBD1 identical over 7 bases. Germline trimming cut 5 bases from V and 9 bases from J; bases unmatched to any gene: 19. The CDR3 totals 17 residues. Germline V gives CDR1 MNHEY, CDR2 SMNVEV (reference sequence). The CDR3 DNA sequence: TGTGCCAGCAGTCTTCGATTAACAGGGGATGTTCGTGGGCCCCAGCATTTT. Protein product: CASSLRLTGDVRGPQHF.

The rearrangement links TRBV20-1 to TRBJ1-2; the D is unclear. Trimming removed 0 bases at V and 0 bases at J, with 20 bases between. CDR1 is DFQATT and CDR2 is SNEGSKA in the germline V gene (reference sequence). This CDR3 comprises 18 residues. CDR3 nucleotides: TGCAGTGCTAGAGATCACGGACTCCGGAGGGTACCTAACTATGGCTACACCTTC. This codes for CSARDHGLRRVPNYGYTF.